These 27 T cell receptor beta chains were all obtained from the same sample, sequenced in a study of T cell responses to AZD1222 COVID-19 vaccine. Measured with immunoSEQ multiplex PCR; TCRdb has only the in-frame clones, and not every one. Here the sample spans over 100,000 clones, roughly 84% being singletons. The specimen was peripheral blood, collected on day 0 of AZD1222 vaccination. The receptors originated from an adult in good health.

This clone was found once. The rearrangement uses TRBV4-3 and TRBJ1-2; tentatively, D is TRBD1 (6 bases). This CDR3 has 13 residues. The V gene's germline CDR1 is LGHNA and CDR2 YSLEER. V dropped 1 base and J dropped 7 bases, with 10 bases sitting between them. The CDR3 DNA reads TGCGCCAGCAGCCAAGCCGACAGGTCTGGCTACACCTTC. Its translation is CASSQADRSGYTF.

A word on this clone: At the DNA level, this CDR3 is encoded by other sequences in the same sample as well. The chain combines TRBV11-3 with TRBJ1-3, with D uncertain. Germline V gene sequence: CDR1 SGHNT, CDR2 YENEEA. V lost 1 base and J 0 bases, leaving 4 bases between the germline ends. The CDR3 consists of 14 residues. The CDR3 DNA follows: TGTGCCAGCAGCTTAGGAAACTCTGGAAACACCATATATTTT. This gives the protein CASSLGNSGNTIYF.

J is TRBJ1-1 and V is TRBV18; TRBD1 agrees at 11 bases. This CDR3 region has 16 residues. Unmatched junction bases numbered 6, after V lost 6 bases and J lost 0 bases. Germline CDR1 reads KGHSH; CDR2 reads LQKENI. DNA of the CDR3: TGTGCCAGCTCCCCAGGGACAGGGGGTATGAACACTGAAGCTTTCTTT. It encodes CASSPGTGGMNTEAFF.

This chain uses TRBV30 with TRBJ1-6; D is perhaps TRBD1 (6 bases). The V gene lost 4 bases and the J gene lost 2 bases, with 12 bases spanning the gap. The germline CDR1 and CDR2 sequences are GTSNPN and SVGIG (reference sequence). The CDR3 spans 15 residues. The CDR3 spells CAWTPGATYNSPLHF. For the CDR3, the DNA is TGTGCCTGGACTCCAGGGGCAACCTATAATTCACCCCTCCACTTT.

With regard to this clone: The same CDR3 is also encoded by other DNA sequences in this sample. V and J are TRBV27 and TRBJ2-3; D ambiguous. CDR3 size: 14 residues. V was cut by 2 bases and J by 0 bases, with 6 bases left in between. Germline CDR1 and CDR2: MNHEY and SMNVEV (reference sequence). The CDR3 nucleotides are TGTGCCAGCAGTTTAGTACGCAGCACAGATACGCAGTATTTT. Translation gives CASSLVRSTDTQYF.

The chain combines TRBV7-2 with TRBJ2-3; TRBD1 agrees at 8 bases. Germline CDR1 SGHTA, CDR2 FQGNSA. V lost 1 base, J lost 2 bases, and 8 bases stayed unmatched. This CDR3 contains 17 residues. The CDR3 here is CASSLDPGQGVTDTQYF. The CDR3 region has the DNA TGTGCCAGCAGCTTAGATCCCGGACAGGGTGTCACAGATACGCAGTATTTT.

The chain couples TRBV28 to TRBJ1-1; 8 bases match TRBD1. CDR1 MDHEN and CDR2 SYDVKM come from the germline V gene. There are 12 residues in the CDR3. Trimming at V came to 3 bases and at J to 10 bases, leaving 4 bases not matched to a gene. CDR3 region: CASSLPDRAAFF. CDR3 coding DNA: TGTGCCAGCAGTTTGCCGGACAGGGCAGCTTTCTTT.

The chain combines TRBV28 with TRBJ1-1, with D hard to call. In germline, CDR1 is MDHEN, CDR2 SYDVKM. This CDR3 is built from 12 residues. V gave up 7 bases and J gave up 3 bases, with 9 bases separating them. This CDR3 is CASTLTHTEAFF. In DNA, the CDR3 is TGTGCCAGCACTTTGACCCACACTGAAGCTTTCTTT.

There are a few counts of this clone. The rearrangement joins TRBV18 to TRBJ1-1; D ambiguous. CDR1 and CDR2 from the germline V gene are KGHSH and LQKENI. V lost 3 bases and J lost 1, with 3 bases in between. This CDR3 contains 12 residues. CDR3 in amino acids: CASSPGNTEAFF. As DNA, the CDR3 is TGTGCCAGCTCACCGGGGAACACTGAAGCTTTCTTT.

The chain combines TRBV11-3 with TRBJ1-1; D is unresolved. The CDR3 contains 12 residues. V was shortened by 6 bases and J by 7 bases, with 12 bases between the two germline ends. Germline CDR1 reads SGHNT; CDR2 reads YENEEA. This CDR3 reads CASSIRNFEAFF. CDR3 nucleotides: TGTGCCAGCAGTATCCGGAACTTTGAAGCTTTCTTT.

In DNA, the CDR3 is TGTGCCAGCAGCTTTCAGTCAGGCGTCAACACTGAAGCTTTCTTT. It translates to CASSFQSGVNTEAFF. This chain links TRBV7-9 with TRBJ1-1; D not resolved. Germline CDR1 SEHNR, CDR2 FQNEAQ (reference sequence). The CDR3 totals 15 residues. V gave up 3 bases and J gave up 2 bases, with 13 bases separating them.

This rearrangement joins TRBV7-9 to TRBJ1-4, with D possibly TRBD1 on 5 matching bases. The CDR3 runs to 14 residues. Trimming took off 2 bases at V and 6 bases at J, with 10 bases between the two ends. Looked up from germline, CDR1 is SEHNR and CDR2 is FQNEAQ (reference sequence). The CDR3 loop reads CASSLRGGDEKLFF. The CDR3 coding sequence is TGTGCCAGCAGCTTACGGGGCGGAGATGAAAAACTGTTTTTT.

This sequence joins TRBV9 and TRBJ2-5, with TRBD1 matching 7 bases. Germline values: CDR1 SGDLS, CDR2 YYNGEE. V shed 0 bases and J 2 bases; nucleotides not matched to a gene: 4. This CDR3 region has 15 residues. CDR3 residues: CASSVGKGQQETQYF. As DNA, the CDR3 is TGTGCCAGCAGCGTAGGAAAGGGACAGCAAGAGACCCAGTACTTC.

The chain uses TRBV28 and TRBJ2-2; TRBD2 might be the D (5 bases). The CDR3 has 15 amino acids. Between the trimmed V and J ends, which lost 2 bases and 3 bases, there was a span of 10 bases. CDR1 MDHEN and CDR2 SYDVKM come from the germline V gene. CDR3 DNA sequence: TGTGCCAGCAGTTTACGGCTAGCAGACACCGGGGAGCTGTTTTTT. It yields the protein CASSLRLADTGELFF.

Note on this clone: A read error may produce the germline difference seen at one junction end. The J gene is TRBJ1-1, the V gene TRBV6-5; D might be TRBD1 (6 bases). Per the germline V gene, CDR1 is MNHEY and CDR2 is SVGAGI. The length of the CDR3 is 14 residues. The CDR3 reads CSSTSWDTDTEAFF. CDR3 nucleotide sequence: TGTTCCAGCACCTCTTGGGACACTGACACTGAAGCTTTCTTT.

The rearrangement links TRBV29-1 to TRBJ1-2; maybe TRBD1 (6 bases). Germline assignment: CDR1 SQVTM and CDR2 ANQGSEA. The V and J ends lost 7 bases and 4 bases respectively, with 16 bases between them. This CDR3 has 13 amino acids. CDR3 nucleotide sequence: TGCAGCGCACTAGGGACAAGAAGCTATGGCTACACCTTC. It encodes CSALGTRSYGYTF.

This rearrangement joins TRBV13 to TRBJ2-1; the match to TRBD2 covers 14 bases. The CDR3 extends over 15 amino acids. The V and J ends lost 1 base and 11 bases, in that order; junction bases with no gene match: 4. Germline values: CDR1 PRHDT, CDR2 FYEKMQ (reference sequence). CDR3 DNA: TGTGCCAGCAGCTTAGCGGGACTAGCGGGGGCAAAGCAGTTCTTC. It specifies CASSLAGLAGAKQFF.

The chain links TRBV6-5 to TRBJ2-4; tentatively, D is TRBD1 (5 bases). Trimming cost V 4 bases and J 2 bases, with 9 bases left between them. The V gene's germline CDR1 is MNHEY and CDR2 SVGAGI. The CDR3 covers 14 residues. CDR3 protein: CASSSPGTKNIQYF. The CDR3 DNA sequence: TGTGCCAGCAGTTCCCCAGGGACCAAAAACATTCAGTACTTC.

V and J are TRBV6-5 and TRBJ2-3, with no clear D. CDR1 MNHEY and CDR2 SVGAGI come from the germline V gene. The CDR3 loop spans 13 amino acids. This CDR3 is CASVFIGTDTQYF. The CDR3 DNA follows: TGTGCAAGCGTCTTTATAGGGACAGATACGCAGTATTTT.

The genes are TRBV9 and TRBJ1-3; D not certain. The CDR3 is made up of 12 amino acids. Germline CDR1 SGDLS, CDR2 YYNGEE. Trimming shortened V by 3 bases and J by 4 bases, and 5 bases separated the two germline ends. The CDR3 loop is CASSAYGNTIYF. DNA of the CDR3: TGTGCCAGCAGCGCATACGGAAACACCATATATTTT. Full variable domain (missing parts from reference TRBV9 and TRBJ1-3): DSGVTQTPKHLITATGQRVTLRCSPRSGDLSVYWYQQSLDQGLQFLIQYYNGEERAKGNILERFSAQQFPDLHSELNLSSLELGDSALYFCASSAYGNTIYFGEGSWLTVV.

This chain links TRBV19 with TRBJ1-1, with D tentatively TRBD1 (5 bases). Germline CDR1 and CDR2: LNHDA and SQIVND (reference sequence). This CDR3 spans 12 amino acids. V dropped 5 bases and J dropped 10 bases, with 14 bases sitting between them. The CDR3 nucleotides are TGTGCCAGTAGTCAGGGACCCGAGAGAGCTTTCTTT. Translation: CASSQGPERAFF.

This clone was seen a handful of times. J is TRBJ2-1 and V is TRBV11-3, with TRBD1 matching over 9 bases. CDR1 is SGHNT and CDR2 is YENEEA in the germline V gene. The ends lost 5 bases at V and 5 bases at J; junction bases unmatched: 13. The CDR3 covers 17 residues. The DNA of the CDR3 is TGTGCCAGCAGCCCGCTATCTCGGGACAGGGTCGACAATGAGCAGTTCTTC. Translated: CASSPLSRDRVDNEQFF.

This rearrangement joins TRBV3-1 (or the pseudogene TRBV3-2) to TRBJ1-1; no clear D gene. Per the germline V gene, CDR1 is LGHDT and CDR2 is YNNKEL (reference sequence). The CDR3 runs to 15 residues. The V gene lost 2 bases and the J gene lost 4 bases, with 14 bases spanning the gap. Here the CDR3 reads CASSQRSISSTEAFF. The CDR3 region has the DNA TGTGCCAGCAGCCAAAGATCCATAAGTAGCACTGAAGCTTTCTTT.

The gene calls are TRBV5-1 and TRBJ1-1; TRBD1 matches at 8 bases. CDR1 is SGHRS, CDR2 YFSETQ, per germline. This CDR3 has 20 amino acids. The V gene end was trimmed by 2 bases and the J gene end by 7 bases; junction bases not matched to a gene: 25. In nucleotides, the CDR3 is TGCGCCAGCAGCTTATCAGGGGGCGCTGCGGTTGGTGGTGTGGGCCTTGAAGCTTTCTTT. Its translation is CASSLSGGAAVGGVGLEAFF.

The chain combines TRBV27 with TRBJ2-7; TRBD2 might be the D (6 bases). The CDR3 is made up of 17 amino acids. CDR1 is MNHEY and CDR2 is SMNVEV in the germline V gene (reference sequence). V was cut by 3 bases and J by 0 bases, with 18 bases left in between. CDR3 in DNA: TGTGCCAGCAGTTTCCACCCGAAAGGGAGGAGCTCCTACGAGCAGTACTTC. Encoded protein: CASSFHPKGRSSYEQYF.

This clone was observed once. The rearrangement uses TRBV3-1 (or the pseudogene TRBV3-2) and TRBJ1-5, with D unclear. V shed 1 base and J shed 1 base, with 8 bases lying between them. Germline assignment: CDR1 LGHDT and CDR2 YNNKEL (reference sequence). The CDR3 is 15 residues long. The CDR3 coding sequence is TGTGCCAGCAGCCAAGCTTCCGGGAGCAATCAGCCCCAGCATTTT. This translates into CASSQASGSNQPQHF.

V and J are TRBV29-1 and TRBJ1-1; TRBD1 matches 9 bases. The junction had 6 bases not matched to a gene; V was cut back by 0 bases and J by 4 bases. Looked up from germline, CDR1 is SQVTM and CDR2 is ANQGSEA. The CDR3 length is 15 residues. The CDR3 loop is CSVEDNRGRFTEAFF. The CDR3, as DNA: TGCAGCGTTGAAGATAACAGGGGGCGGTTCACTGAAGCTTTCTTT.